Listed here are 27 T cell receptor beta chains from one sample, sequenced in a study of control samples from healthy donors and cancer patients. The data were produced by immunoSEQ multiplex PCR, yet TCRdb's version contains in-frame clones alone and is incomplete. The table has 120,000 or so clones, 85% to 95% seen once; the top ten hold around 0.52%. Sequences were obtained from PBMCs. The receptors derive from an elderly man with head and neck cancer.

This clone was recorded only once. J is TRBJ2-3 and V is TRBV5-1; D possibly corresponds to TRBD2 (7 bases). The CDR3 length is 16 residues. CDR1 is SGHRS, CDR2 YFSETQ, per germline. The V gene lost 0 bases and the J gene lost 2 bases, with 13 bases spanning the gap. CDR3 protein: CASSLVQGTNTDTQYF. In DNA, the CDR3 is TGCGCCAGCAGCTTGGTCCAGGGGACTAACACAGATACGCAGTATTTT.

The V call is TRBV7-2, the J call TRBJ1-5; D is unclear. This CDR3 has 17 amino acids. From germline, CDR1 is SGHTA and CDR2 FQGNSA. Deletions cut 2 bases from V and 0 bases from J, with 14 bases between. CDR3 bases: TGTGCCAGCAGCTTATCTTTCGACGCTTATAGCAATCAGCCCCAGCATTTT. This sequence encodes CASSLSFDAYSNQPQHF.

V gene TRBV5-1 combines with J gene TRBJ2-5, with 11 positions matching TRBD2. V shed 5 bases, J shed 7 bases, and the junction held 7 bases outside the gene matches. This CDR3 region has 14 residues. Looked up from germline, CDR1 is SGHRS and CDR2 is YFSETQ. CDR3 loop: CASSASGGPGTQYF. CDR3 DNA sequence: TGCGCCAGCAGTGCTAGCGGGGGGCCGGGGACCCAGTACTTC.

The gene calls are TRBV3-1 (or the pseudogene TRBV3-2) and TRBJ2-7; D is unclear. Trimming left V 4 bases short and J 6 bases short, with 4 bases between. This CDR3 has 10 amino acids. Germline-derived CDR1 and CDR2 are LGHDT and YNNKEL (reference sequence). The CDR3 nucleotides are TGTGCCAGCAGCCCATTCGAGCAGTACTTC. Translated: CASSPFEQYF.

V usage is TRBV14 and J usage is TRBJ1-1, with 8 positions matching TRBD1. CDR1 is SGHDN, CDR2 FVKESK, per germline. Germline trimming cut 3 bases from V and 7 bases from J; bases unmatched to any gene: 10. The CDR3 totals 15 residues. This CDR3 is CASSHPDRDDVEAFF. The DNA of the CDR3 is TGTGCCAGCAGCCACCCGGACAGGGATGATGTTGAAGCTTTCTTT.

This clone has only a few counts. The chain is built from TRBV5-1 and TRBJ2-3; 11 bases fit TRBD1. CDR3 length: 16 amino acids. Germline V gene data show CDR1 as SGHRS and CDR2 as YFSETQ. The J segment lost 2 bases and the V segment lost 4 bases, leaving 6 bases of the junction unmatched. The chain's CDR3 is CASSKGQGVVTDTQYF. CDR3 nucleotides: TGCGCCAGCAGCAAGGGACAGGGGGTGGTCACAGATACGCAGTATTTT.

This chain links TRBV5-6 with TRBJ1-2; possibly TRBD1 for D (5 bases). CDR1 and CDR2 from the germline V gene are SGHDT and YYEEEE. The CDR3 loop spans 14 amino acids. Trimming took 0 bases from V and 1 from J, leaving 7 bases between them. This chain's CDR3 is CASSLEGLNYGYTF. CDR3 nucleotides: TGTGCCAGCAGCTTGGAGGGACTTAACTATGGCTACACCTTC. The complete variable domain, with remaining parts taken from reference TRBV5-6 and TRBJ1-2, reads DAGVTQSPTHLIKTRGQQVTLRCSPKSGHDTVSWYQQALGQGPQFIFQYYEEEERQRGNFPDRFSGHQFPNYSSELNVNALLLGDSALYLCASSLEGLNYGYTFGSGTRLTVV.

The count of this clone is one. V usage is TRBV7-2 and J usage is TRBJ1-1; D is uncertain. Trimming took off 6 bases at V and 3 bases at J, with 8 bases between the two ends. The V gene's germline CDR1 is SGHTA and CDR2 FQGNSA. The CDR3 spans 12 residues. The CDR3 region is CASRPEDTEAFF. CDR3 DNA: TGTGCCAGCAGGCCGGAGGACACTGAAGCTTTCTTT.

The gene calls are TRBV5-5 and TRBJ2-5; D may be TRBD1 (6 bases). The CDR3 extends over 13 amino acids. Trimming took off 4 bases at V and 5 bases at J, with 12 bases between the two ends. The germline V gene has CDR1 SGHKS and CDR2 YYEKEE (reference sequence). CDR3 protein: CASSVQGTETQYF. The CDR3, as DNA: TGTGCCAGCAGCGTACAGGGTACGGAGACCCAGTACTTC.

V and J are TRBV29-1 and TRBJ2-3; 12 bases line up with TRBD2. This CDR3 has 19 amino acids. From germline, CDR1 is SQVTM and CDR2 ANQGSEA. Germline trimming cut 2 bases from V and 2 bases from J; bases unmatched to any gene: 14. CDR3 sequence reads: CSVETQYRLAGVSTDTQYF. CDR3 DNA sequence: TGCAGCGTTGAAACCCAATATAGACTAGCGGGAGTCTCCACAGATACGCAGTATTTT.

The genes are TRBV10-3 and TRBJ1-1; D is perhaps TRBD1 (6 bases). The CDR3 totals 15 residues. The germline V and J ends were trimmed by 4 bases and 1 base, with 13 bases remaining between them. Germline V CDR1 and CDR2: ENHRY, SYGVKD. CDR3 nucleotide sequence: TGTGCCATCAGTGCTAGGACAGCCCAGAACACTGAAGCTTTCTTT. Its protein product is CAISARTAQNTEAFF.

The chain combines TRBV9 with TRBJ2-3; D possibly corresponds to TRBD2 (6 bases). Germline lookup yields CDR1 SGDLS and CDR2 YYNGEE. The V end was cut by 0 bases, the J end by 6 bases, with 17 bases between. This CDR3 region has 16 residues. DNA for the CDR3: TGTGCCAGCAGCGTAGAGGGACTTGCCCACACGGATACGCAGTATTTT. Translating gives CASSVEGLAHTDTQYF.

This chain connects TRBV6-5 to TRBJ1-1; no reliable D call. Germline values: CDR1 MNHEY, CDR2 SVGAGI. The CDR3 totals 13 residues. V lost 6 bases and J 0 bases, leaving 8 bases between the germline ends. The CDR3 protein is CASRVTVNTEAFF. The CDR3 nucleotides read TGTGCCAGCAGGGTTACAGTGAACACTGAAGCTTTCTTT.

V is TRBV6-5 and J is TRBJ2-3; TRBD2 matches 8 bases. The V gene end was trimmed by 0 bases and the J gene end by 4 bases; junction bases not matched to a gene: 6. There are 16 residues in the CDR3. Germline V gene data show CDR1 as MNHEY and CDR2 as SVGAGI. The CDR3 bases are TGTGCCAGCAGTTACTCTTCTGCGGGAGGTGCAGATACGCAGTATTTT. Residues: CASSYSSAGGADTQYF.

V and J are TRBV7-8 and TRBJ1-2; the match to TRBD1 covers 9 bases. Germline V gives CDR1 SGHVS, CDR2 FQNEAQ. This CDR3 has 14 residues. V lost 5 bases and J lost 8; bases outside the gene matches: 9. The CDR3 is CASSPGTGTGGYTF. The CDR3 DNA reads as TGTGCCAGCAGCCCGGGGACAGGGACGGGCGGCTACACCTTC.

The chain carries TRBV19 and TRBJ1-2; possible D gene TRBD1, 6 bases. CDR1 is LNHDA, CDR2 SQIVND, per germline (reference sequence). V gave up 6 bases and J gave up 5 bases, with 16 bases separating them. The CDR3 loop spans 14 amino acids. CDR3 sequence reads: CASSLQGGKYGYTF. In nucleotides, the CDR3 is TGTGCCAGTAGCCTACAGGGCGGGAAATATGGCTACACCTTC.

V and J are TRBV9 and TRBJ2-1; D remains unclear. V was cut by 6 bases and J by 6 bases, with 16 bases left in between. Germline V lookup: CDR1 SGDLS, CDR2 YYNGEE. This CDR3 comprises 14 residues. The CDR3 bases are TGTGCCAGCACTCGGGTTACGGCCGGCAATGAGCAGTTCTTC. Translated: CASTRVTAGNEQFF.

This rearrangement joins TRBV27 to TRBJ2-7; TRBD1 matches at 9 bases. Unmatched junction bases numbered 7, after V lost 5 bases and J lost 5 bases. Per germline, CDR1 MNHEY and CDR2 SMNVEV (reference sequence). The CDR3 covers 14 residues. The CDR3 sequence is CASSNRDRVHEQYF. DNA for the CDR3: TGTGCCAGCAGTAACCGGGACAGGGTGCACGAGCAGTACTTC.

The chain carries TRBV19 and TRBJ2-5; tentatively, D is TRBD2 (6 bases). The germline V and J ends were trimmed by 7 bases and 5 bases, with 20 bases remaining between them. This CDR3 is built from 15 residues. Germline CDR1 is LNHDA and CDR2 is SQIVND (reference sequence). The CDR3 DNA follows: TGTGCCAGTAAGCCCAGTACTAGCAGGAGGGAGACCCAGTACTTC. Protein product: CASKPSTSRRETQYF.

The genes are TRBV9 and TRBJ2-2; D not resolved. Germline V gene data show CDR1 as SGDLS and CDR2 as YYNGEE. The CDR3 totals 13 residues. V was shortened by 3 bases and J by 7 bases, with 10 bases between the two germline ends. In DNA form, the CDR3 reads TGTGCCAGCAGCGGCTCCATGGACGGGGAGCTGTTTTTT. Its protein product is CASSGSMDGELFF.

The genes are TRBV9 and TRBJ1-3; D is uncertain. V was trimmed by 0 bases and J by 3 bases, leaving 7 bases between them. This CDR3 has 14 amino acids. The V gene's germline CDR1 is SGDLS and CDR2 YYNGEE. The CDR3 sequence: CASSVGVGGNTIYF. The CDR3 DNA sequence: TGTGCCAGCAGCGTAGGCGTAGGTGGAAACACCATATATTTT.

V usage is TRBV19 and J usage is TRBJ1-2; no reliable D call. Germline CDR1 LNHDA, CDR2 SQIVND (reference sequence). The CDR3 runs to 13 residues. With 5 bases removed from V and 6 bases from J, the gap between germline ends came to 13 bases. CDR3 sequence: CASSWGENDGYTF. CDR3 sequence (DNA): TGTGCCAGTAGTTGGGGTGAAAACGATGGCTACACCTTC.

The chain joins TRBV3-1 (or the pseudogene TRBV3-2) to TRBJ2-3, with D hard to call. Between the trimmed V and J ends, which lost 4 bases and 7 bases, there was a span of 9 bases. Germline-derived CDR1 and CDR2 are LGHDT and YNNKEL (reference sequence). The CDR3 covers 12 residues. In DNA, the CDR3 is TGTGCCAGCAGCCTATCTACAAATACGCAGTATTTT. This translates into CASSLSTNTQYF.

The chain uses TRBV6-4 and TRBJ2-1, with 7 bases lining up with TRBD2. The CDR3 spans 15 residues. V trimming: 0 bases; J trimming: 14 bases; junction bases outside the gene matches: 13. Germline values: CDR1 MRHNA, CDR2 SNTAGT. In nucleotides, the CDR3 is TGTGCCAGCAGTGACTCGAAAGTAGGGAGGGCCGGAGAGTTCTTC. Its protein product is CASSDSKVGRAGEFF.

V gene TRBV19 combines with J gene TRBJ1-2, with D tentatively TRBD1 (5 bases). Germline loops: CDR1 LNHDA, CDR2 SQIVND (reference sequence). With 0 bases removed from V and 2 bases from J, the gap between germline ends came to 7 bases. This CDR3 is built from 14 residues. The CDR3 region is CASSIERGNYGYTF. CDR3 bases: TGTGCCAGTAGTATAGAAAGGGGAAACTATGGCTACACCTTC.

The chain is built from TRBV6-6 and TRBJ2-5; TRBD1 agrees at 11 bases. Trimming cost V 2 bases and J 5 bases; bases outside gene matches: 7. This CDR3 comprises 16 residues. From germline, CDR1 is MNHNY and CDR2 SVGAGI (reference sequence). CDR3 coding DNA: TGTGCCAGCAGTTACCCGGACAGGGGGCGTTGGGAGACCCAGTACTTC. Amino acid sequence: CASSYPDRGRWETQYF.

V and J are TRBV5-1 and TRBJ1-6, with 9 bases fitting TRBD1. This CDR3 spans 15 amino acids. The germline V gene encodes CDR1 SGHRS and CDR2 YFSETQ. V lost 3 bases and J lost 6; bases outside the gene matches: 4. The chain's CDR3 is CASSWDRVPNSPLHF. CDR3 DNA sequence: TGCGCCAGCAGCTGGGACAGGGTCCCTAATTCACCCCTCCACTTT.